This TCR beta chain stems from a study of cytomegalovirus exposure and HLA in healthy donors. Regarding this clone: Its antigen is unknown. One junction end does not reproduce the germline sequence, and a read error may be involved.

Amplification used 60 Vbeta primers and 13 Jbeta primers. Profiled with immunoSEQ multiplex PCR; TCRdb holds only in-frame clones, not every one. The repertoire consists of over 130,000 clones, with approximately 85% occurring once and the leading ten covering around 6.5%. Notes on the study in general: For TCR beta chains, V- and J-gene trimming was later linked to a missense DCLRE1C variant.

The germline V gene has CDR1 SEHNR and CDR2 FQNEAQ (reference sequence). The CDR3 extends over 11 amino acids. Sequencing was carried out using PBMCs. This clonotype was obtained from a man over 45 in good health and CMV-seropositive. This sequence joins TRBV7-9 and TRBJ2-1; 9 bases align to TRBD1. The CDR3 reads CSSSFGQGYFF. CDR3 sequence (DNA): TGTTCCAGCAGCTTTGGACAGGGGTACTTCTTC.